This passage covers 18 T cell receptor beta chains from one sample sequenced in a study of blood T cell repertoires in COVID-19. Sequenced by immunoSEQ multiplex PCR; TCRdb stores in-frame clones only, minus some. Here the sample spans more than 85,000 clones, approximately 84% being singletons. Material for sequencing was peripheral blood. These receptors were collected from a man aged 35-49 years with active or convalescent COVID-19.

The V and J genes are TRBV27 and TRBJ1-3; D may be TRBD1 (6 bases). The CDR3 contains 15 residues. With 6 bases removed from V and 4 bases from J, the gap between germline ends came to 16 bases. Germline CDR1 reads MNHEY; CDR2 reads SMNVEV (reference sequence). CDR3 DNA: TGTGCCAGCAGGGAAGGGGGTCTCCTAGGAAACACCATATATTTT. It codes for CASREGGLLGNTIYF.

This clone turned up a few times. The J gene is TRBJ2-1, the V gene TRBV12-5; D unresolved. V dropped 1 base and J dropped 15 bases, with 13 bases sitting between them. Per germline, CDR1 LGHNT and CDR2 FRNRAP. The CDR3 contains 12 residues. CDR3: CASGLGNAGLFF. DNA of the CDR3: TGTGCTAGTGGTTTGGGGAATGCAGGTTTGTTCTTC.

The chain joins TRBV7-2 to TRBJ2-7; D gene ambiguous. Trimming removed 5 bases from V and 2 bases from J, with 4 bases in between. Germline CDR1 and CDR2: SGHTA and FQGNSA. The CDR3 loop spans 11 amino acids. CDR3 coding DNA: TGTGCCAGCAGCGTCGCCTACGAGCAGTACTTC. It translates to CASSVAYEQYF.

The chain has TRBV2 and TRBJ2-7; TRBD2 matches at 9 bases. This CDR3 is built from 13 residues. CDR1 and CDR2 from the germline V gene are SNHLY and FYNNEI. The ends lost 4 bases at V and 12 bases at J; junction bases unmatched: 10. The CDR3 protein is CASSGAGGRRMYF. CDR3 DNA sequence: TGTGCCAGCAGTGGGGCGGGGGGGCGGCGGATGTACTTC.

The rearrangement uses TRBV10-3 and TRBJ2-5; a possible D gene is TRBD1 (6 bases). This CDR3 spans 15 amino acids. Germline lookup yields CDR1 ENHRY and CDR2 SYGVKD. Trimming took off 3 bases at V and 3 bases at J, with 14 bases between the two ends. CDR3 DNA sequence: TGTGCCATCAGTGACCGGGACACGGTTAAAGAGACCCAGTACTTC. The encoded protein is CAISDRDTVKETQYF.

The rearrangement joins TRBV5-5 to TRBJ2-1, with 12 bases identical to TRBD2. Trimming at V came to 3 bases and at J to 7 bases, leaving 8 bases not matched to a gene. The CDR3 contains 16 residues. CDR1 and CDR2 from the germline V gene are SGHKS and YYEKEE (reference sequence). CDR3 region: CASSYRLAGEKNEQFF. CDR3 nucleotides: TGTGCCAGCAGCTACCGACTAGCGGGGGAGAAAAATGAGCAGTTCTTC.

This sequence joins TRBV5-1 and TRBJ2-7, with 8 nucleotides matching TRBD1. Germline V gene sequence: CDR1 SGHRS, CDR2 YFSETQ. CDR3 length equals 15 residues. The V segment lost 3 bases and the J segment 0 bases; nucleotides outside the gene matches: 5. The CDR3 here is CASSSTGAGSYEQYF. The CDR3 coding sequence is TGCGCCAGCAGCTCGACAGGGGCGGGCTCCTACGAGCAGTACTTC.

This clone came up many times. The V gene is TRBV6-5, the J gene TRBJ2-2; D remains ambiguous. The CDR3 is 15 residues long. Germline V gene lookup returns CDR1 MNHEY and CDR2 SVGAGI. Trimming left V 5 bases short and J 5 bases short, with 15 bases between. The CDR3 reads CASSPQKLITGELFF. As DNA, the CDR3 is TGTGCCAGCAGTCCCCAGAAACTAATAACCGGGGAGCTGTTTTTT.

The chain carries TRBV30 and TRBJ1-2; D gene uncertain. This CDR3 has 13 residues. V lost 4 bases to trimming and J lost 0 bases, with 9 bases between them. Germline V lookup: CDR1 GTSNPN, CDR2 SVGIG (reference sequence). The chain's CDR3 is CAWITPSNYGYTF. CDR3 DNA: TGTGCCTGGATCACACCTTCTAACTATGGCTACACCTTC.

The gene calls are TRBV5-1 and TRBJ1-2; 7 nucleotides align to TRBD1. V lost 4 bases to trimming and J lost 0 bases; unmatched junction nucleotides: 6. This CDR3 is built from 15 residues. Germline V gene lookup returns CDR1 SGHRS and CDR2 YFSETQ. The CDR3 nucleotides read TGCGCCAGCAGCCCAAGGACAGGCCCTAACTATGGCTACACCTTC. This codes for CASSPRTGPNYGYTF. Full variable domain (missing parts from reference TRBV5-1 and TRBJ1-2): KAGVTQTPRYLIKTRGQQVTLSCSPISGHRSVSWYQQTPGQGLQFLFEYFSETQRNKGNFPGRFSGRQFSNSRSEMNVSTLELGDSALYLCASSPRTGPNYGYTFGSGTRLTVV.

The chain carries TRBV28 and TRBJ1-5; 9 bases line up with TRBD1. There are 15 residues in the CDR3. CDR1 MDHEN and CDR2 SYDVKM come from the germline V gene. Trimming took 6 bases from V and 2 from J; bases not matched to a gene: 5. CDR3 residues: CASSLTGGRNQPQHF. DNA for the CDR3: TGTGCCAGCAGCCTGACAGGGGGGCGCAATCAGCCCCAGCATTTT.

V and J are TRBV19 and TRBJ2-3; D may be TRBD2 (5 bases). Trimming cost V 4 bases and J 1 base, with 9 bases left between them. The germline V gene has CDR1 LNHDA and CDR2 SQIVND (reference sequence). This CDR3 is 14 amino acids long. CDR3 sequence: CASSRGHRTDTQYF. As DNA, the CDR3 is TGTGCCAGTAGTAGAGGGCACCGCACAGATACGCAGTATTTT.

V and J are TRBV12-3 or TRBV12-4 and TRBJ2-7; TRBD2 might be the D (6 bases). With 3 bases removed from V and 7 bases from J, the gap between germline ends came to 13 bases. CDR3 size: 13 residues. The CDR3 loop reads CASSFGPAGEQYF. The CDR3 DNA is TGTGCCAGCAGTTTCGGTCCGGCGGGGGAGCAGTACTTC.

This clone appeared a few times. The CDR3 bases are TGTGCCAGCAGCATCCACCCTAGCGGGTCCACCGGGGAGCTGTTTTTT. Its protein product is CASSIHPSGSTGELFF. The chain recombines TRBV9 with TRBJ2-2; 8 nucleotides agree with TRBD2. The J segment lost 4 bases and the V segment lost 4 bases, leaving 9 bases of the junction unmatched. Germline lookup yields CDR1 SGDLS and CDR2 YYNGEE. The CDR3 totals 16 residues.

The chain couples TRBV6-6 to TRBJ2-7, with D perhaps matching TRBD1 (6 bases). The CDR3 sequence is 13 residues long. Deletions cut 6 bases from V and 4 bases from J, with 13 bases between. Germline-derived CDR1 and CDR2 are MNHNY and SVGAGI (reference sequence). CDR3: CASSPGTIYEQYF. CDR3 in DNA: TGTGCCAGCAGCCCGGGGACAATATACGAGCAGTACTTC.

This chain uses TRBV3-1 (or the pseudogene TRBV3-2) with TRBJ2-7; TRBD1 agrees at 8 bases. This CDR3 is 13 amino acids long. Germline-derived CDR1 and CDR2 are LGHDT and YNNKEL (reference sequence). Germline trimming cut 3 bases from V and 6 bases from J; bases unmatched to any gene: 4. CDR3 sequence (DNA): TGTGCCAGCAGCCAGTTCGACAGGGGCGAGCAGTACTTC. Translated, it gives CASSQFDRGEQYF.

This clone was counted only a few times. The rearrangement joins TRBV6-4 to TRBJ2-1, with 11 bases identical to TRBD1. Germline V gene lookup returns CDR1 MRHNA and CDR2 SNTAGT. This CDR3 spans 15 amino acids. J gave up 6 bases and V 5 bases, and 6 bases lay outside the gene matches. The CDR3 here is CASSPGTGGGNEQFF. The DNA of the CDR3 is TGTGCCAGCAGTCCCGGGACAGGGGGTGGCAATGAGCAGTTCTTC.

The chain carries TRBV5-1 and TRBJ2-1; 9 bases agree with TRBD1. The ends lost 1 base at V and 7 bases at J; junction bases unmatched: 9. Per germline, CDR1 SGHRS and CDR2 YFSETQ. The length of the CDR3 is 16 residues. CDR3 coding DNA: TGCGCCAGCAGCTTGCCCGGGACAGGGTCAAGTAATGAGCAGTTCTTC. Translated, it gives CASSLPGTGSSNEQFF.